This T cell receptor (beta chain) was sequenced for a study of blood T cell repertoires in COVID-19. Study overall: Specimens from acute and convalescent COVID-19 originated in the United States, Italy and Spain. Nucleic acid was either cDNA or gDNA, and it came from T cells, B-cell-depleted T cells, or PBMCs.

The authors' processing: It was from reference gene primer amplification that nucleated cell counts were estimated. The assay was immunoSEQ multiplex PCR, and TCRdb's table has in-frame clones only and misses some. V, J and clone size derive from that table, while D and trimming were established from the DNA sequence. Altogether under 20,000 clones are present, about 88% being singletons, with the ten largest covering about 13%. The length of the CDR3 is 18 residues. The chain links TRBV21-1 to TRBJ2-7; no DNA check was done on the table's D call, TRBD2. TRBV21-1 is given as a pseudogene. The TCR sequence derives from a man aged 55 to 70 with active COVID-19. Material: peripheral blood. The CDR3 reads CASSKERGSYRASYEQYF. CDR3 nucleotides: TGTGCCAGCAGCAAAGAGCGGGGATCTTACAGAGCGTCCTACGAGCAGTACTTC.